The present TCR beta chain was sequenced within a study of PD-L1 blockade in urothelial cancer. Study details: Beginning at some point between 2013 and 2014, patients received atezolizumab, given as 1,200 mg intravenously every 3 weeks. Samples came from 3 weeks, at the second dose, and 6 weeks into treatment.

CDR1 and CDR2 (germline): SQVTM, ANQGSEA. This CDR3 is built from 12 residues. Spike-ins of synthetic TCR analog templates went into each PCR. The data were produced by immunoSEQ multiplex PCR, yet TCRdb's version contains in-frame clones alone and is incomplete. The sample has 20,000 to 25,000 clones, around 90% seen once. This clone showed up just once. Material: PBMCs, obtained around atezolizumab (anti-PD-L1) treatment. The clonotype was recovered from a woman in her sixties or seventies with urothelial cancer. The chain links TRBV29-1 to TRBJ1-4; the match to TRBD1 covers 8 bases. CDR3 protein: CATDRGNEKLFF. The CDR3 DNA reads TGCGCGACCGACAGGGGTAATGAAAAACTGTTTTTT. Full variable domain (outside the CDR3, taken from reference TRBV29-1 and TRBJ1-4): SAVISQKPSRDICQRGTSLTIQCQVDSQVTMMFWYRQQPGQSLTLIATANQGSEATYESGFVIDKFPISRPNLTFSTLTVSNMSPEDSSIYLCATDRGNEKLFFGSGTQLSVL.